Each of the 14 T cell receptor beta chains below was sequenced from the same sample in a study of blood T cell repertoires in COVID-19. Clones were read by immunoSEQ multiplex PCR, and TCRdb kept only the in-frame ones, dropping some. The profile shows some 150,000 clones, roughly 84% of them singletons. The sample was peripheral blood. Source of these receptors: a woman aged 60-75 years with acute or convalescent COVID-19.

This sequence joins TRBV28 and TRBJ2-1; 12 bases align to TRBD2. Germline V lookup: CDR1 MDHEN, CDR2 SYDVKM. The CDR3 runs 16 residues. The V segment lost 4 bases and the J segment 2 bases; nucleotides outside the gene matches: 3. The CDR3 here is CASSSPSGGAYNEQFF. The CDR3 DNA reads as TGTGCCAGCAGTTCCCCTAGCGGGGGGGCCTACAATGAGCAGTTCTTC.

The table lists this clone with a count of one. This chain uses TRBV4-3 with TRBJ1-2; TRBD1 agrees at 7 bases. Germline V gene sequence: CDR1 LGHNA, CDR2 YSLEER. After removal of 6 bases from V and 0 bases from J, the junction contained 16 bases not matched to a gene. This CDR3 comprises 18 residues. The CDR3 spells CASSQNAPGQVANYGYTF. The CDR3 region has the DNA TGCGCCAGCAGTCAGAACGCCCCAGGACAGGTGGCTAACTATGGCTACACCTTC.

The V gene is TRBV9, the J gene TRBJ2-3, with 8 bases fitting TRBD2. The CDR3 is made up of 17 amino acids. V dropped 4 bases and J dropped 3; count of bases not matched to a gene: 13. Germline loops: CDR1 SGDLS, CDR2 YYNGEE. The CDR3 nucleotides read TGTGCCAGCAGCACCAACCTAGGCGGGGGGAGGACAGATACGCAGTATTTT. Translating gives CASSTNLGGGRTDTQYF.

The chain employs TRBV29-1 and TRBJ1-1, with 8 positions matching TRBD1. Germline V gene sequence: CDR1 SQVTM, CDR2 ANQGSEA. This CDR3 has 13 amino acids. V lost 7 bases, J lost 2 bases, and 6 bases stayed unmatched. The DNA of the CDR3 is TGCAGCGCTCGGACAGGGTCCAACACTGAAGCTTTCTTT. As protein: CSARTGSNTEAFF. The whole variable domain, remainder taken from reference TRBV29-1 and TRBJ1-1, is SAVISQKPSRDICQRGTSLTIQCQVDSQVTMMFWYRQQPGQSLTLIATANQGSEATYESGFVIDKFPISRPNLTFSTLTVSNMSPEDSSIYLCSARTGSNTEAFFGQGTRLTVV.

The J gene is TRBJ2-3, the V gene TRBV10-1, with 13 bases matching TRBD2. Trimming cost V 5 bases and J 10 bases; bases outside gene matches: 3. Germline V CDR1 and CDR2: WNHNN, SYGVQD (reference sequence). The CDR3 extends over 13 amino acids. The DNA for the CDR3 is TGCGCCAGCAGTCGGACTAGCGGGGGTTCGCAGTATTTT. This sequence encodes CASSRTSGGSQYF.

The V call is TRBV6-5, the J call TRBJ2-2, with 11 bases aligning to TRBD1. V dropped 2 bases and J dropped 2; count of bases not matched to a gene: 1. The CDR3 has 16 residues. Germline V gene data show CDR1 as MNHEY and CDR2 as SVGAGI. The CDR3 DNA sequence: TGTGCCAGCAGTTACGGACAGGGGGCAAACACCGGGGAGCTGTTTTTT. This translates into CASSYGQGANTGELFF.

V and J are TRBV29-1 and TRBJ1-1, with no clear D. Trimming cost V 6 bases and J 1 base, with 15 bases left between them. The CDR3 contains 14 residues. In germline, CDR1 is SQVTM, CDR2 ANQGSEA. The CDR3 loop is CSVSARATNTEAFF. CDR3 coding DNA: TGCAGCGTGAGCGCGAGGGCCACGAACACTGAAGCTTTCTTT. The full variable domain, completed using reference TRBV29-1 and TRBJ1-1, is SAVISQKPSRDICQRGTSLTIQCQVDSQVTMMFWYRQQPGQSLTLIATANQGSEATYESGFVIDKFPISRPNLTFSTLTVSNMSPEDSSIYLCSVSARATNTEAFFGQGTRLTVV.

Many counts were recorded for this clone. The chain employs TRBV14 and TRBJ1-1; D might be TRBD1 (6 bases). Trimming removed 6 bases at V and 1 base at J, with 15 bases between. This CDR3 spans 15 amino acids. Per the germline V gene, CDR1 is SGHDN and CDR2 is FVKESK. In DNA form, the CDR3 reads TGTGCCAGCAGTGTGGGGGCCGGATCGAACACTGAAGCTTTCTTT. It specifies CASSVGAGSNTEAFF.

The chain has TRBV3-1 (or the pseudogene TRBV3-2) and TRBJ1-5; no firm D call. The CDR3 consists of 15 residues. In germline, CDR1 is LGHDT, CDR2 YNNKEL (reference sequence). Trimming removed 1 base from V and 8 bases from J, with 15 bases in between. The CDR3 DNA reads as TGTGCCAGCAGCCAAGCCGCTCAAGGAGGGAAGCCCCAGCATTTT. This gives the protein CASSQAAQGGKPQHF.

The CDR3 sequence is CASSLEQPTDTQYF. The CDR3 DNA reads as TGCGCCAGCAGCTTGGAACAGCCCACAGATACGCAGTATTTT. The rearrangement joins TRBV5-1 to TRBJ2-3; D call uncertain. V was shortened by 0 bases and J by 2 bases, with 7 bases between the two germline ends. The CDR3 contains 14 residues. The germline CDR1 and CDR2 sequences are SGHRS and YFSETQ.

Only one count was recorded for this clone. The chain has TRBV5-8 and TRBJ2-7, with TRBD1 matching 9 bases. This CDR3 is built from 16 residues. Germline CDR1 is SGHTS and CDR2 is YDEGEE. Trimming took 5 bases from V and 4 from J; bases not matched to a gene: 13. As DNA, the CDR3 is TGTGCCAGCAGTCTAGGGACAGGGATGAACGGGTACGAGCAGTACTTC. It translates to CASSLGTGMNGYEQYF.

Comment on this clone: Other DNA sequences in the sample encode the same CDR3. The chain uses TRBV5-1 and TRBJ2-7; D is unresolved. The germline gives CDR1 SGHRS, CDR2 YFSETQ. This CDR3 comprises 13 residues. The V and J ends lost 0 bases and 3 bases respectively, with 7 bases between them. The CDR3 spells CASSLGTYYEQYF. CDR3 bases: TGCGCCAGCAGCTTGGGAACTTACTACGAGCAGTACTTC.

The chain employs TRBV11-3 and TRBJ2-5, with a possible D match to TRBD1 (5 bases). Germline V gives CDR1 SGHNT, CDR2 YENEEA. The V and J ends lost 1 base and 4 bases respectively, with 10 bases between them. This CDR3 is 14 amino acids long. CDR3 bases: TGTGCCAGCAGCTTAGCGACAGTTGGAGAGACCCAGTACTTC. Translating it yields CASSLATVGETQYF.

CDR3 nucleotides: TGTGCCAGCAGTTACAGGGAGAATTCACCCCTCCACTTT. Protein: CASSYRENSPLHF. The chain uses TRBV28 and TRBJ1-6, with a possible D match to TRBD1 (6 bases). CDR3 length equals 13 residues. From germline, CDR1 is MDHEN and CDR2 SYDVKM. The germline V and J ends were trimmed by 4 bases and 7 bases, with 8 bases remaining between them.